This T cell receptor (beta chain) was sequenced during a study of cytomegalovirus exposure and HLA in healthy donors. Whole-study findings and limits: TCR sequences were mostly rare, though some public TCRs occurred in many donors.

Primers for the PCR totalled 60 Vbeta and 13 Jbeta. Per the authors' pipeline: In a later analysis, 10 million to 11 million of about 80 million unique beta chains occurred in at least two donors. TCRdb's copy holds only in-frame clones and misses some; the assay was immunoSEQ multiplex PCR. V, J and clone size are those of that table, while D and trimming were read from the DNA. The sample consists of fewer than 75,000 clones, roughly 71% of them appearing once. Trimming cost V 3 bases and J 0 bases, with 9 bases left between them. The germline CDR1 and CDR2 sequences are SGHAT and FQNNGV. The CDR3 contains 15 residues. On this clone: Its antigen is unidentified.

The receptor comes from a man in his 70s in good health and CMV-seronegative. The chain recombines TRBV11-2 with TRBJ1-3; D is ambiguous. What was sequenced was PBMCs. The CDR3 region has the DNA TGTGCCAGCAGCTTGGCGGGATTCTCTGGAAACACCATATATTTT. Translated, it gives CASSLAGFSGNTIYF.